Shown below are 16 T cell receptor beta chains from a single sample sequenced in a study of blood T cell repertoires in COVID-19. Here immunoSEQ multiplex PCR was the method, and the copy in TCRdb shows in-frame clones only, minus some. The sample has 150,000 to 200,000 clones; 78% are singletons. Sequenced: peripheral blood. These receptors came from an elderly woman with acute or convalescent COVID-19.

The CDR3, as DNA: TGCGCCAGCAGTGAGTCGATCGGTTATAGCAATCAGCCCCAGCATTTT. Protein: CASSESIGYSNQPQHF. This chain uses TRBV10-2 with TRBJ1-5; D remains unclear. V lost 0 bases and J lost 0, with 9 bases in between. Looked up from germline, CDR1 is WSHSY and CDR2 is SAAADI. The CDR3 loop spans 16 amino acids.

This clone was seen a single time. The CDR3 protein is CASSSQRRGGYGYTF. CDR3 DNA: TGTGCCAGCAGTTCACAGCGTAGGGGCGGCTATGGCTACACCTTC. This chain uses TRBV6-5 with TRBJ1-2, with a possible D match to TRBD1 (5 bases). Trimming shortened V by 4 bases and J by 4 bases, and 16 bases separated the two germline ends. The CDR3 is 15 residues long. Germline lookup yields CDR1 MNHEY and CDR2 SVGAGI.

The J gene is TRBJ2-5, the V gene TRBV4-1; D unclear. In germline, CDR1 is MGHRA, CDR2 YSYEKL. The CDR3 runs 12 residues. The ends were cut back, 4 bases at V and 5 bases at J, with 8 bases in the middle. The CDR3 loop is CASSLTGETQYF. Here the CDR3 DNA reads TGCGCCAGCAGCCTTACCGGGGAGACCCAGTACTTC.

The rearrangement links TRBV4-2 to TRBJ2-2; 11 bases match TRBD2. V shed 2 bases, J shed 6 bases, and the junction held 8 bases outside the gene matches. This CDR3 is built from 17 residues. Germline V CDR1 and CDR2: LGHNA, YNFKEQ. The CDR3 reads CASSQISGRDVSGELFF. In nucleotides, the CDR3 is TGTGCCAGCAGCCAAATTAGCGGGAGGGACGTCTCCGGGGAGCTGTTTTTT.

This rearrangement joins TRBV28 to TRBJ2-3, with 11 positions matching TRBD2. V dropped 8 bases and J dropped 6; count of bases not matched to a gene: 10. The CDR3 is 15 residues long. Germline CDR1 MDHEN, CDR2 SYDVKM. The DNA for the CDR3 is TGTGCCAGCCTAACCGGGACTAGCGGCCAGGATACGCAGTATTTT. It is translated as CASLTGTSGQDTQYF.

The chain carries TRBV11-2 and TRBJ1-4; 7 positions match TRBD1. Germline CDR1 SGHAT, CDR2 FQNNGV. With 5 bases clipped from V and 8 bases from J, the junction kept 5 bases outside the gene matches. The CDR3 is made up of 13 amino acids. The CDR3 here is CASSADRLEKLFF. DNA for the CDR3: TGTGCCAGCAGCGCGGACAGGCTCGAAAAACTGTTTTTT.

This chain links TRBV28 with TRBJ1-2; D ambiguous. The CDR3 sequence is 11 residues long. Germline V gene data show CDR1 as MDHEN and CDR2 as SYDVKM. Between the trimmed V and J ends, which lost 6 bases and 7 bases, there was a span of 9 bases. CDR3 protein: CASSIQFGYTF. In DNA form, the CDR3 reads TGTGCCAGCAGCATACAGTTTGGCTACACCTTC.

This clone has just one count. The same CDR3 is also encoded by other DNA sequences in this sample. This chain joins TRBV18 and TRBJ2-7; TRBD2 might be the D (6 bases). Looked up from germline, CDR1 is KGHSH and CDR2 is LQKENI. Deletions cut 3 bases from V and 0 bases from J, with 6 bases between. This CDR3 is built from 13 residues. CDR3 sequence reads: CASSPSGSYEQYF. The CDR3 region has the DNA TGTGCCAGCTCACCTAGCGGCTCCTACGAGCAGTACTTC.

The chain carries TRBV6-5 and TRBJ1-1, with D perhaps matching TRBD1 (5 bases). The CDR3 consists of 14 residues. The V gene lost 5 bases and the J gene lost 6 bases, with 16 bases spanning the gap. The V gene's germline CDR1 is MNHEY and CDR2 SVGAGI. CDR3 nucleotides: TGTGCCAGCAGTCTGCTTCAGGGTCTATCTGAAGCTTTCTTT. It translates to CASSLLQGLSEAFF.

The J gene is TRBJ2-7, the V gene TRBV5-5; 8 bases fit TRBD1. Germline lookup yields CDR1 SGHKS and CDR2 YYEKEE (reference sequence). The V segment lost 0 bases and the J segment 0 bases; nucleotides outside the gene matches: 2. The CDR3 is 15 amino acids. The CDR3 nucleotides read TGTGCCAGCAGCTTGGGGACAGGGATCTCCTACGAGCAGTACTTC. Protein: CASSLGTGISYEQYF.

This chain joins TRBV3-1 (or the pseudogene TRBV3-2) and TRBJ1-2; 10 bases fit TRBD1. The CDR3 contains 15 residues. Germline lookup yields CDR1 LGHDT and CDR2 YNNKEL (reference sequence). V was clipped by 1 base and J by 4 bases; unmatched bases: 3. DNA for the CDR3: TGTGCCAGCAGCCAAGGGGGACAGGGGACCTATGGCTACACCTTC. Its translation: CASSQGGQGTYGYTF.

The CDR3 coding sequence is TGTGCCAGCAGCTTAGTTCCACAGGGGGGCACCGGGGAGCTGTTTTTT. Translation: CASSLVPQGGTGELFF. The genes are TRBV7-6 and TRBJ2-2; 8 bases fit TRBD1. The CDR3 is 16 residues long. CDR1 is SGHVS and CDR2 is FNYEAQ in the germline V gene. Trimming cost V 1 base and J 4 bases; bases outside gene matches: 5.

The genes are TRBV5-1 and TRBJ1-2; TRBD1 matches 9 bases. CDR3 length: 14 residues. The V and J ends lost 4 bases and 8 bases, in that order; junction bases with no gene match: 9. Per germline, CDR1 SGHRS and CDR2 YFSETQ. CDR3 amino acids: CASSPGTGTWGYTF. The CDR3 coding sequence is TGCGCCAGCAGCCCCGGGACAGGGACGTGGGGCTACACCTTC.

The gene calls are TRBV6-1 and TRBJ1-2; 8 bases align to TRBD1. Per the germline V gene, CDR1 is MNHNS and CDR2 is SASEGT. V lost 6 bases to trimming and J lost 6 bases; unmatched junction nucleotides: 12. The CDR3 spans 15 residues. The CDR3 region has the DNA TGTGCCAGCAGCTACCCTTCGACAGGGGAAGATGGCTACACCTTC. It encodes CASSYPSTGEDGYTF.

The V and J genes are TRBV6-1 and TRBJ1-5; D unresolved. The CDR3 consists of 14 residues. Per the germline V gene, CDR1 is MNHNS and CDR2 is SASEGT. V was cut by 2 bases and J by 5 bases, with 10 bases left in between. In DNA, the CDR3 is TGTGCCAGCAGTGAAAAGGTGAGGGATCAGCCCCAGCATTTT. This codes for CASSEKVRDQPQHF.

The chain carries TRBV28 and TRBJ2-3; 10 bases align to TRBD2. V shed 7 bases and J 2 bases; nucleotides not matched to a gene: 12. This CDR3 spans 17 amino acids. The germline V gene encodes CDR1 MDHEN and CDR2 SYDVKM. Here the CDR3 reads CASTTGLAGATTDTQYF. The CDR3 DNA follows: TGTGCCAGCACCACGGGTCTAGCGGGAGCGACCACAGATACGCAGTATTTT.